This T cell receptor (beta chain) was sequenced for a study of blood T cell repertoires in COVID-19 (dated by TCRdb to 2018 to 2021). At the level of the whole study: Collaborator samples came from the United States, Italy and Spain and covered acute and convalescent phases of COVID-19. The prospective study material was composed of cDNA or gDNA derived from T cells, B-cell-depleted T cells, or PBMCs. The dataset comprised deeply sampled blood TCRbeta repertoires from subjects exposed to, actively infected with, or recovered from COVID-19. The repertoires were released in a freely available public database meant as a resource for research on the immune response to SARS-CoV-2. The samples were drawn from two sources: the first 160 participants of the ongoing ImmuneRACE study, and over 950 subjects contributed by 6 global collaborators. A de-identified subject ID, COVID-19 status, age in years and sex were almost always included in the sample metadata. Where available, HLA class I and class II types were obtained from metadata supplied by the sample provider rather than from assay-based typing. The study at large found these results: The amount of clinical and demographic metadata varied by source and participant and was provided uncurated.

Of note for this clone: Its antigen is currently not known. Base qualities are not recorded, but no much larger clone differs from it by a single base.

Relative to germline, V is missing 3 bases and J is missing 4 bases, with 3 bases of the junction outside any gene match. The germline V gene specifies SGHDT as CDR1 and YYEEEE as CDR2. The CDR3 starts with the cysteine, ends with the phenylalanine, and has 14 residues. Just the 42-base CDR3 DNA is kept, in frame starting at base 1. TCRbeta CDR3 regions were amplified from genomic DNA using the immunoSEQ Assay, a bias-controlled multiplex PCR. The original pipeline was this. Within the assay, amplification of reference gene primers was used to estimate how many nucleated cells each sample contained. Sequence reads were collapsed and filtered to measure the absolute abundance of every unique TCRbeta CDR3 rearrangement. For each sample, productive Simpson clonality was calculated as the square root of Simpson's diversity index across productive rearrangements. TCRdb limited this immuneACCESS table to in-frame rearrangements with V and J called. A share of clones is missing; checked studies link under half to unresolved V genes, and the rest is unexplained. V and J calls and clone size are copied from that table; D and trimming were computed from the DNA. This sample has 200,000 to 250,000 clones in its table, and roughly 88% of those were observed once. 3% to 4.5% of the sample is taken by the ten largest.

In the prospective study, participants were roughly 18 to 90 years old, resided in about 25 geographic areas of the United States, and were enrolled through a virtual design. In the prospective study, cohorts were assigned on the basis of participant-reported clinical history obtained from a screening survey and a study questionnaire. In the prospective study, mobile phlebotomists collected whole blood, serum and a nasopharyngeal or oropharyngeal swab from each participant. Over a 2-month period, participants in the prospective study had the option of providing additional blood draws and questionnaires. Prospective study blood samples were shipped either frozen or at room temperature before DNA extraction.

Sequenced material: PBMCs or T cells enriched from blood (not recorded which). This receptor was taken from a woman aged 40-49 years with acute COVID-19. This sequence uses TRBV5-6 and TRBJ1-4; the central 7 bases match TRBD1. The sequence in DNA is TGTGCCAGCAGCTCCACAGGGGATAATGAAAAACTGTTTTTT. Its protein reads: CASSSTGDNEKLFF.